The 20 T cell receptor beta chains below all came from one sample that was sequenced in a study of T cell repertoires in cytomegalovirus infection. MiXCR, run by TCRdb on the reads, gives a single entry per CDR3 protein. In the table there are tens of thousands of distinct CDR3 sequences, about 4% of which are singletons. Sequenced input: PBMCs. All receptors come from a human donor in good health (CMV status not recorded). Some clones in this sample may be carry-over from other donors' samples.

The V gene is TRBV20-1, the J gene TRBJ2-5; the match to TRBD2 covers 8 bases. From germline, CDR1 is DFQATT and CDR2 SNEGSKA (reference sequence). The CDR3 loop spans 13 amino acids. V trimming: 5 bases; J trimming: 4 bases; junction bases outside the gene matches: 6. The CDR3 here is CSALLAGSETQYF. The DNA for the CDR3 is TGCAGTGCTCTTCTAGCGGGTTCAGAGACCCAGTACTTC.

This clonotype was seen at least ten times. This chain links TRBV7-2 with TRBJ2-1; D gene unclear. The CDR3 length is 13 residues. Germline CDR1 and CDR2: SGHTA and FQGNSA. Deletions cut 5 bases from V and 8 bases from J, with 13 bases between. This CDR3 reads CASSPPWSDEQFF. The CDR3 DNA reads as TGTGCCAGCAGCCCTCCCTGGAGCGATGAGCAGTTCTTC. Full variable domain (outside the CDR3, taken from reference TRBV7-2 and TRBJ2-1): GAGVSQSPSNKVTEKGKDVELRCDPISGHTALYWYRQSLGQGLEFLIYFQGNSAPDKSGLPSDRFSAERTGGSVSTLTIQRTQQEDSAVYLCASSPPWSDEQFFGPGTRLTVL.

Many counts were recorded for this clonotype. The rearrangement uses TRBV5-5 and TRBJ2-5; 9 nucleotides line up with TRBD1. CDR1 and CDR2 from the germline V gene are SGHKS and YYEKEE (reference sequence). The CDR3 consists of 14 residues. Germline trimming cut 3 bases from V and 3 bases from J; bases unmatched to any gene: 3. CDR3 amino acids: CASSSRTGEETQYF. The DNA of the CDR3 is TGTGCCAGCAGCTCCCGGACAGGGGAAGAGACCCAGTACTTC.

As concerns this clonotype: A much larger clone sits a single nucleotide away, making a read error possible. The chain has TRBV7-9 and TRBJ2-4; 7 bases match TRBD1. The CDR3 is 16 amino acids. Germline V gives CDR1 SEHNR, CDR2 FQNEAQ (reference sequence). The CDR3 DNA reads as TGTGCCAGCAGCGCAGGGACAGCGTTAGCCGAAAACATTCAGTACTTC. It translates to CASSAGTALAENIQYF. The variable domain in full, with the rest retrieved from reference TRBV7-9 and TRBJ2-4, is DTGVSQNPRHKITKRGQNVTFRCDPISEHNRLYWYRQTLGQGPEFLTYFQNEAQLEKSRLLSDRFSAERPKGSFSTLEIQRTEQGDSAMYLCASSAGTALAENIQYFGAGTRLSVL.

To note about this clonotype: A much larger clone differs from this one at a single base, so this may be a read error. Written as DNA, the CDR3 is TGTGCCAGCAGTTGCTTCGGACAGGGAAGCAATCAGCCCCAGCATTTT. Protein sequence: CASSCFGQGSNQPQHF. The J gene is TRBJ1-5, the V gene TRBV6-2 or TRBV6-3; 8 bases map to TRBD1. The V gene's germline CDR1 is MNHEY and CDR2 SVGEGT. V lost 4 bases and J lost 1; bases outside the gene matches: 6. CDR3 size: 16 residues.

This clonotype was seen ten or more times. The chain recombines TRBV7-8 with TRBJ2-1; 7 nucleotides align to TRBD2. The CDR3 is 15 amino acids. Trimming cost V 6 bases and J 0 bases; bases outside gene matches: 5. Germline CDR1 and CDR2: SGHVS and FQNEAQ. As DNA, the CDR3 is TGTGCCAGCAGTAGAGCGGGGCACTCCTACAATGAGCAGTTCTTC. Its protein is CASSRAGHSYNEQFF.

This clonotype has at least ten counts. This chain links TRBV7-2 with TRBJ2-2; either TRBD1 or TRBD2 may fit D (5 bases each). The CDR3 spans 17 residues. Germline V gene sequence: CDR1 SGHTA, CDR2 FQGNSA. Trimming shortened V by 5 bases and J by 5 bases, and 21 bases separated the two germline ends. In DNA, the CDR3 is TGTGCCAGCAGCCCACCTCCCCCGGGGCCGGGGACCGGGGAGCTGTTTTTT. This encodes CASSPPPPGPGTGELFF.

This clonotype has a count of ten or more. The chain recombines TRBV7-2 with TRBJ2-5; D gene uncertain. Trimming stripped 4 bases from V and 2 bases from J, with 14 bases between. The CDR3 extends over 15 amino acids. Germline lookup yields CDR1 SGHTA and CDR2 FQGNSA. CDR3 nucleotide sequence: TGTGCCAGCAGCTCAGACATAGGACCTCAAGAGACCCAGTACTTC. Translated, it gives CASSSDIGPQETQYF.

This clonotype was found many times. The rearrangement joins TRBV6-2 or TRBV6-3 to TRBJ2-1; D not certain. This CDR3 comprises 11 residues. Germline assignment: CDR1 MNHEY and CDR2 SVGEGT. The V end was cut by 2 bases, the J end by 9 bases, with 5 bases between. Written as DNA, the CDR3 is TGTGCCAGCAGTTACCTGAGTGAGCAGTTCTTC. This translates into CASSYLSEQFF.

With respect to this clonotype: One base away lies a much larger clone, so this may be a sequencing read error. The chain is built from TRBV20-1 and TRBJ2-5; 7 nucleotides align to TRBD2. The length of the CDR3 is 15 residues. Germline loops: CDR1 DFQATT, CDR2 SNEGSKA (reference sequence). The CDR3 DNA follows: TGCAGTGCTTACCCTAGCGGCCCTACCCAGGAGAACCAGTACTTC. As protein: CSAYPSGPTQENQYF.

This clonotype was picked up many times. V gene TRBV7-2 combines with J gene TRBJ1-1; no clear D gene. Germline-derived CDR1 and CDR2 are SGHTA and FQGNSA. CDR3 length: 14 residues. Trimming removed 5 bases at V and 0 bases at J, with 10 bases between. CDR3 DNA sequence: TGTGCCAGCAGCCCCGCTCGGTTGAACACTGAAGCTTTCTTT. Its protein is CASSPARLNTEAFF.

This clonotype was seen many times. The rearrangement joins TRBV7-2 to TRBJ2-7; 7 bases map to TRBD2. The V gene end was trimmed by 5 bases and the J gene end by 2 bases; junction bases not matched to a gene: 6. CDR1 is SGHTA and CDR2 is FQGNSA in the germline V gene. The CDR3 extends over 14 amino acids. The CDR3 coding sequence is TGTGCCAGCAGCCTGGCTAGCGGAGCCTACGAGCAGTACTTC. It codes for CASSLASGAYEQYF.

This clonotype was seen repeatedly, ten times or more. CDR3 region: CASQVNLPTSGSTDEQYF. DNA of the CDR3: TGTGCCAGCCAAGTTAATCTACCGACTAGCGGGAGTACGGACGAGCAGTACTTC. The chain carries TRBV7-2 and TRBJ2-7; 12 nucleotides line up with TRBD2. Germline CDR1 reads SGHTA; CDR2 reads FQGNSA. The CDR3 has 18 residues. Trimming took 8 bases from V and 5 from J; bases not matched to a gene: 19.

This clonotype was seen at least ten times. This sequence joins TRBV7-8 and TRBJ1-4, with TRBD1 as a possible D gene (5 bases). Germline lookup yields CDR1 SGHVS and CDR2 FQNEAQ. V was shortened by 5 bases and J by 8 bases, with 30 bases between the two germline ends. This CDR3 is built from 19 residues. The CDR3 is CASSPIAGTVLLMMEKLFF. The DNA for the CDR3 is TGTGCCAGCAGCCCGATCGCCGGGACGGTCCTCTTAATGATGGAAAAACTGTTTTTT.

This clonotype was counted at least ten times. The rearrangement links TRBV12-5 to TRBJ2-1, with D uncertain. Deletions cut 0 bases from V and 6 bases from J, with 6 bases between. The CDR3 sequence is 13 residues long. CDR1 and CDR2 (germline): LGHNT, FRNRAP. This CDR3 reads CASGLVVRNEQFF. CDR3 DNA sequence: TGTGCTAGTGGTTTGGTGGTACGCAATGAGCAGTTCTTC.

This clonotype showed up many times. The chain has TRBV6-6 and TRBJ1-1; perhaps TRBD1 as D (5 bases). The CDR3 is made up of 15 amino acids. Germline V gene lookup returns CDR1 MNHNY and CDR2 SVGAGI (reference sequence). With 0 bases removed from V and 3 bases from J, the gap between germline ends came to 11 bases. This CDR3 is CASSYSTGRYTEAFF. The CDR3 nucleotides are TGTGCCAGCAGTTACTCTACAGGACGATACACTGAAGCTTTCTTT.

Many counts were recorded for this clonotype. The rearrangement uses TRBV24-1 and TRBJ2-1; D may correspond to TRBD1 or TRBD2 (6 bases each). V lost 5 bases, J lost 8 bases, and 21 bases lay in between. The CDR3 is made up of 16 amino acids. Looked up from germline, CDR1 is KGHDR and CDR2 is SFDVKD. This CDR3 is CATSVLGIEGGHEQFF. CDR3 DNA sequence: TGTGCCACCAGTGTCCTAGGGATAGAGGGGGGACATGAGCAGTTCTTC.

This clonotype has a count of ten or more. The CDR3 DNA reads TGTGCCAGCAGTTTAACTAAGACCGGGACAAAGAAAAATGAGCAGTTCTTC. Amino acid sequence: CASSLTKTGTKKNEQFF. The gene calls are TRBV28 and TRBJ2-1, with a weak D call TRBD1 (6 bases). Germline CDR1 and CDR2: MDHEN and SYDVKM. Deletions cut 2 bases from V and 7 bases from J, with 21 bases between. CDR3 length equals 17 residues.

This clonotype was seen at least ten times. The genes are TRBV19 and TRBJ2-2; no firm D call. Germline V gives CDR1 LNHDA, CDR2 SQIVND (reference sequence). V lost 2 bases to trimming and J lost 6 bases, with 4 bases between them. The CDR3 extends over 12 amino acids. DNA of the CDR3: TGTGCCAGTAGTATACTAGCCGGGGAGCTGTTTTTT. Its protein product is CASSILAGELFF.

This clonotype was seen ten or more times. The chain joins TRBV7-9 to TRBJ1-1; the D gene is possibly TRBD1 (6 bases). The V end was cut by 4 bases, the J end by 1 base, with 10 bases between. This CDR3 region has 14 residues. Germline lookup yields CDR1 SEHNR and CDR2 FQNEAQ (reference sequence). The CDR3 loop reads CASSYMTGNTEAFF. The DNA for the CDR3 is TGTGCCAGCAGCTACATGACAGGGAACACTGAAGCTTTCTTT.